A selection of T cell receptor beta chains follows, all from one sample in a study of radiotherapy plus CTLA-4 blockade in lung cancer. Assay used: immunoSEQ multiplex PCR; TCRdb lists only in-frame clones, some missing. The sample lists around 65,000 clones, approximately 77% seen once, with around 4.8% in the top ten. Sequences were derived from peripheral blood, sampled from a patient treated with radiotherapy plus ipilimumab. Every receptor here comes from a human donor with non-small cell lung cancer who had a complete response to radiotherapy plus ipilimumab. The CDR3 runs from the conserved cysteine through the conserved F or W. The D gene is left open where the match is weak. Clone size appears in some rows only: once, few, many, or a class for an expanded clone.

>TRBV7-6|TRBJ1-2|-|-
TGTGCCAGCAGCTCCCTGTCAGGGACTAACTATGGCTACACCTTC
CASSSLSGTNYGYTF
>TRBV2|TRBJ1-1|-|TRBD1
TGTGCCAGCAGTGAAAAACGGACAGGGGAGATGTCCACTGAAGCTTTCTTT
CASSEKRTGEMSTEAFF
>TRBV13|TRBJ1-1|once|-
TGTGCCAGCAGTCGCGGGGGGGGGCTGGCGAACACTGAAGCTTTCTTT
CASSRGGGLANTEAFF
>TRBV14|TRBJ2-1|-|-
TGTGCCAGCAGCAACCGGGACACGTACAATGAGCAGTTCTTC
CASSNRDTYNEQFF
>TRBV28|TRBJ1-1|-|TRBD1
TGTGCCAGCAGACCGGGACAGGGTATCCCTGAAGCTTTCTTT
CASRPGQGIPEAFF
>TRBV6-1|TRBJ1-5|-|-
TGTGCCAGCAGTGAAGTGCTGGGGTTAAATCAGCCCCAGCATTTT
CASSEVLGLNQPQHF
>TRBV10-2|TRBJ2-2|-|-
TGCGCCAGCAAAGGGACAACGAACACCGGGGAGCTGTTTTTT
CASKGTTNTGELFF
>TRBV11-2|TRBJ2-2|-|-
TGTGCCAGCAGCTTGATCGGAACCGGGGAGCTGTTTTTT
CASSLIGTGELFF
>TRBV7-2|TRBJ2-1|-|-
TGTGCCAGCAGCTTAACCGGGGCCGCCTACAATGAGCAGTTCTTC
CASSLTGAAYNEQFF
>TRBV7-2|TRBJ2-3|-|-
TGTGCCAGCAGGGACACAGATACGCAGTATTTT
CASRDTDTQYF
>TRBV21-1|TRBJ1-3|-|-
TGTGCCAGCAGCAACATTGCCTTCTCTGGAAACACCATATATTTT
CASSNIAFSGNTIYF
>TRBV30|TRBJ2-3|-|TRBD1
TGTGCCTGGAGCGTTCCGGGACAGGGAGGTGATACGCAGTATTTT
CAWSVPGQGGDTQYF
>TRBV2|TRBJ2-1|-|TRBD2
TGTGCCAGCAGATTGTCGAGCGGGATGGATGAGCAGTTCTTC
CASRLSSGMDEQFF
>TRBV7-2|TRBJ2-3|-|TRBD2
TGTGCCAGCAGCTCGGGACTAGCGGGAGCAGATACGCAGTATTTT
CASSSGLAGADTQYF
>TRBV2|TRBJ1-3|-|-
TGTGCCAGCAGCTCGACTCTTCTCTCTGGAAACACCATATATTTT
CASSSTLLSGNTIYF
>TRBV19|TRBJ2-5|-|TRBD2
TGTGCCAGTGATAGCGGGAGTGAGACCCAGTACTTC
CASDSGSETQYF
>TRBV5-4|TRBJ2-5|-|-
TGTGCCAGCAGCTTGCGCGAGGGCGCGGTGAAAGAGACCCAGTACTTC
CASSLREGAVKETQYF
>TRBV12-5|TRBJ1-5|-|-
TGTGCTAGTGCCTACGGGGGGAACAGCCAGCCCCAGCATTTT
CASAYGGNSQPQHF
>TRBV4-3|TRBJ2-2|medium-sized|TRBD2
TGCGCCAGCAGCCAAGAAGCGGGGGGTTCTACCGGGGAGCTGTTTTTT
CASSQEAGGSTGELFF
>TRBV13|TRBJ1-1|few|-
TGTGCCAGCAGCTTTGGACATTTGAACACTGAAGCTTTCTTT
CASSFGHLNTEAFF
>TRBV19|TRBJ1-1|-|-
TGTGCCAGTAGAACCGGGACGGTGGGGGACACTGAAGCTTTCTTT
CASRTGTVGDTEAFF
>TRBV9|TRBJ2-1|-|TRBD2
TGTGCCAGCAGCCCGACATGGACTAGCGGAAATTACAATGAGCAGTTCTTC
CASSPTWTSGNYNEQFF
>TRBV27|TRBJ1-1|-|TRBD1
TGTGCCAGCAGTTGGGGCCAGGGGGCCGTTACTGAAGCTTTCTTT
CASSWGQGAVTEAFF
>TRBV7-2|TRBJ2-3|-|-
TGTGCCAGCAGCTTAGCTGGGGCCAGCACAGATACGCAGTATTTT
CASSLAGASTDTQYF
>TRBV19|TRBJ1-5|-|TRBD1
TGTGCCAGTAGTACTACAGGGGGCCGGCAGCCCCAGCATTTT
CASSTTGGRQPQHF
>TRBV5-1|TRBJ1-1|-|-
TGCGCCAGCAGCTTGGGTAGTGAAGCTTTCTTT
CASSLGSEAFF
>TRBV6-6|TRBJ1-1|once|TRBD1
TGTGCCAGCAGTCCCGGGGACAGGGAAGCTTTCTTT
CASSPGDREAFF
>TRBV25-1|TRBJ1-4|-|-
TGTGCCAGCATTAACGACCGGGGTGGCAATGAAAAACTGTTTTTT
CASINDRGGNEKLFF
>TRBV4-3|TRBJ2-4|-|-
TGCGCCAGCAGCCAAGGGGCTGGGACTGAAAACATTCAGTACTTC
CASSQGAGTENIQYF
>TRBV19|TRBJ1-2|-|TRBD1
TGTGCCAGTAGTATATCCCCGGGACAGTCCTATGGCTACACCTTC
CASSISPGQSYGYTF
>TRBV21-1|TRBJ1-3|few|-
TGTGCCAGCAGCACCGCAGGGTGTGGTTATACCATATATTTT
CASSTAGCGYTIYF
>TRBV20-1|TRBJ2-5|-|-
TGCAGTGCGGAGCACCAAGAGACCCAGTACTTC
CSAEHQETQYF
>TRBV2|TRBJ1-2|-|-
TGTGCCAGCAGCAGAAGGGGGTTTAACTATGGCTACACCTTC
CASSRRGFNYGYTF
>TRBV10-1|TRBJ2-3|-|TRBD2
TGCGCCAGCAGCCGAACTAGCGGGGGGGCCCAAGATACGCAGTATTTT
CASSRTSGGAQDTQYF
>TRBV14|TRBJ1-1|-|-
TGTGCCAGTTCCGGGGAATACACTGAAGCTTTCTTT
CASSGEYTEAFF
>TRBV6-5|TRBJ1-5|-|TRBD1
TGTGCCAGCAGTTTCGGACAGGGAAGTCAGCCCCAGCATTTT
CASSFGQGSQPQHF
>TRBV11-3|TRBJ1-2|once|-
TGTGCCAGCAGCCCCACCCCGACTAACTATGGCTACACCTTC
CASSPTPTNYGYTF
>TRBV7-2|TRBJ1-2|-|-
TGTGCCAGCAGCTTGCAGACAGCACGGCCCGAATATGGCTACACCTTC
CASSLQTARPEYGYTF
>TRBV5-1|TRBJ1-1|-|TRBD1
TGCGCCAGCAGCTTTACAGGGGTTGAAGCTTTCTTT
CASSFTGVEAFF
>TRBV7-2|TRBJ1-1|-|-
TGTGCCAGCAGCCAGTCTCTGGGGAGGACCAGTATCCGTGACACTGAAGCTTTCTTT
CASSQSLGRTSIRDTEAFF
>TRBV18|TRBJ2-1|-|-
TGTGCCAGCCGATCACGCGTCGGACGGACAAACAATGAGCAGTTCTTC
CASRSRVGRTNNEQFF